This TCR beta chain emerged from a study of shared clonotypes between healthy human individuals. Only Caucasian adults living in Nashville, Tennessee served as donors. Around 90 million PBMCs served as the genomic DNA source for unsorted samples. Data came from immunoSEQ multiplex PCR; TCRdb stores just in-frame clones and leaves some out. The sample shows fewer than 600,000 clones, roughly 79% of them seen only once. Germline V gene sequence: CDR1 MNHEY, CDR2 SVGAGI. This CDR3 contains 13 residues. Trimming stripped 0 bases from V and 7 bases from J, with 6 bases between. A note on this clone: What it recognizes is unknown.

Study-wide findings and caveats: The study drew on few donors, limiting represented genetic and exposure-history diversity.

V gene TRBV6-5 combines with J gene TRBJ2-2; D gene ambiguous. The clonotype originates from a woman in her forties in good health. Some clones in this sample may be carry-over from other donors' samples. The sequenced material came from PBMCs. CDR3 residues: CASSYSRVGELFF. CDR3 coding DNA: TGTGCCAGCAGTTACTCCCGAGTCGGGGAGCTGTTTTTT.